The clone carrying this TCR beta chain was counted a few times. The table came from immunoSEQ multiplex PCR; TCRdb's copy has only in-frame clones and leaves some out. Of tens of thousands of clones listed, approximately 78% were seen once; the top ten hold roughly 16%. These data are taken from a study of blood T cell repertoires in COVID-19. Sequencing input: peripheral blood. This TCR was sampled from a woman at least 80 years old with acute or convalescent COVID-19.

Here the CDR3 reads CAWDPGRTRRYEQYF. The CDR3 nucleotides read TGTGCCTGGGATCCGGGGAGAACCCGAAGGTACGAGCAGTACTTC. The V gene is TRBV30, the J gene TRBJ2-7; D might be TRBD2 (5 bases). The CDR3 is made up of 15 amino acids. Trimming cost V 5 bases and J 4 bases, with 21 bases left between them. Germline assignment: CDR1 GTSNPN and CDR2 SVGIG (reference sequence). Filled out from reference TRBV30 and TRBJ2-7, the complete variable domain reads SQTIHQWPATLVQPVGSPLSLECTVEGTSNPNLYWYRQAAGRGLQLLFYSVGIGQISSEVPQNLSASRPQDRQFILSSKKLLLSDSGFYLCAWDPGRTRRYEQYFGPGTRLTVT.